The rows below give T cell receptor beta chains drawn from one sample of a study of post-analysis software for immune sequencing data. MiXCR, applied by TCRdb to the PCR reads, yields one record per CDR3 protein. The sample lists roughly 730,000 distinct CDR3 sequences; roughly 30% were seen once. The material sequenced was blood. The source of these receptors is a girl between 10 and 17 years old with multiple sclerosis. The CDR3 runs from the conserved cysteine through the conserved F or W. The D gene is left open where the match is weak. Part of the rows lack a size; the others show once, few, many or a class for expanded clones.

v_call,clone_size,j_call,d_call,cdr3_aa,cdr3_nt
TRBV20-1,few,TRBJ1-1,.,CSASRGTNTEAFF,TGCAGTGCCTCCCGGGGGACGAACACTGAAGCTTTCTTT
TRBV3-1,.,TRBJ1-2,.,CASSQEIGVYGYTF,TGTGCCAGCAGCCAGGAAATAGGGGTTTATGGCTACACCTTC
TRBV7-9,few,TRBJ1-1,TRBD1,CASSLQGDTEAFF,TGTGCCAGCAGCTTGCAGGGGGACACTGAAGCTTTCTTT
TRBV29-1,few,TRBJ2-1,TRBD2,CSVEYNSGGEQFF,TGCAGCGTCGAATATAATAGCGGGGGCGAGCAGTTCTTC
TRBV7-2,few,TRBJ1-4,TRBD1,CASSLETGGKLFF,TGTGCCAGCAGCTTAGAGACAGGGGGAAAACTGTTTTTT
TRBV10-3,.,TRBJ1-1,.,CAISGGATSEAFF,TGTGCCATCAGTGGGGGGGCTACGTCTGAAGCTTTCTTT
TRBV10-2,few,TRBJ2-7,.,CASSETGLTYEQYF,TGCGCCAGCAGTGAGACGGGCCTAACCTACGAGCAGTACTTC
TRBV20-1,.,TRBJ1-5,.,CSARTFPGDQPQHF,TGCAGTGCTAGGACGTTCCCGGGAGATCAGCCCCAGCATTTT
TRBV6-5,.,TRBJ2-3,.,CASSYSTAGTQYF,TGTGCCAGCAGTTACTCTACCGCCGGTACGCAGTATTTT
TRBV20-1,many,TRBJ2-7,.,CSARRDSYEQYF,TGCAGTGCTAGAAGGGACTCCTACGAGCAGTACTTC
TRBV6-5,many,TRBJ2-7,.,CASRIRGTGSYEQYF,TGTGCCAGCCGAATTCGCGGGACGGGCTCCTACGAGCAGTACTTC
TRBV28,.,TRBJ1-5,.,CASNPTEGLGNQPQHF,TGTGCCAGCAACCCCACGGAGGGTTTGGGCAATCAGCCCCAGCATTTT
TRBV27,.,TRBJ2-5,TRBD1,CASSPGQGPSGTQYF,TGTGCCAGCAGCCCTGGACAGGGGCCTTCGGGGACCCAGTACTTC
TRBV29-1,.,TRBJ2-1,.,CSVEFHEQFF,TGCAGCGTTGAATTCCATGAGCAGTTCTTC
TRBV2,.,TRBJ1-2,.,CASVIGIDYGYTF,TGTGCCAGTGTGATTGGTATCGACTATGGCTACACCTTC
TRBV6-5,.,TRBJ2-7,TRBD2,CASSYDSGTGVEQYF,TGTGCCAGCAGTTACGATAGCGGGACCGGTGTCGAGCAGTACTTC
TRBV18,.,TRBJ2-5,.,CASSPPTGVLQETQYF,TGTGCCAGCTCACCACCGACGGGGGTCCTCCAAGAGACCCAGTACTTC
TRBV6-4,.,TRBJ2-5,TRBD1,CASSVLISRGLEETQYF,TGTGCCAGCAGTGTCCTCATTTCCAGGGGGCTGGAAGAGACCCAGTACTTC
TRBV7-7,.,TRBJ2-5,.,CASSLTAVATQYF,TGTGCTAGCAGCTTGACGGCCGTGGCGACCCAGTACTTC
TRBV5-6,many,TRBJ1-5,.,CASKGSNQPQHF,TGTGCCAGCAAGGGTAGCAATCAGCCCCAGCATTTT
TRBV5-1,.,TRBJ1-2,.,CASSLADRPYYGYTF,TGCGCCAGCAGCTTGGCCGACAGGCCCTACTATGGCTACACCTTC
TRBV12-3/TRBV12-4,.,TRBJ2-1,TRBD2,CTSRQTGGSYNEQFF,TGTACCAGCAGACAGACGGGGGGCTCCTACAATGAGCAGTTCTTC
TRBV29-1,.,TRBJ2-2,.,CSVVWGTGELFF,TGCAGCGTTGTATGGGGCACCGGGGAGCTGTTTTTT
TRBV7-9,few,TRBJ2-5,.,CASSLAHGEQYF,TGTGCCAGCAGCTTAGCGCATGGGGAGCAGTACTTC
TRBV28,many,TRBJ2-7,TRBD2,CASRRPGLALTYEQYF,TGTGCCAGCAGGAGACCGGGACTAGCATTGACTTACGAGCAGTACTTC
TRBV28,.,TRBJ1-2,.,CAAAGDYGYTF,TGTGCCGCGGCAGGCGACTATGGCTACACCTTC
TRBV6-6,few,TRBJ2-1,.,CASRSIYEQFF,TGTGCCAGCAGGTCCATCTATGAGCAGTTCTTC
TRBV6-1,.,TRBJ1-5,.,CASSEEATALQPQHF,TGTGCTAGCAGTGAAGAGGCGACAGCGCTTCAGCCCCAGCATTTT
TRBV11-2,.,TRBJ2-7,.,CASGSWEQYF,TGTGCCAGCGGCTCTTGGGAGCAGTACTTC
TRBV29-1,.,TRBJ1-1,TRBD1,CSVRQGGPNTEAFF,TGCAGCGTCCGACAGGGGGGGCCGAACACTGAAGCTTTCTTT
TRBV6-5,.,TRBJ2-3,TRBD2,CASMRGGGTDTQYF,TGTGCCAGCATGCGGGGGGGAGGGACAGATACGCAGTATTTT
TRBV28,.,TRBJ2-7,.,CASSLWGMSYEQYF,TGTGCCAGCAGTTTATGGGGTATGTCCTACGAGCAGTACTTC
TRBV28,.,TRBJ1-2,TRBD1,CASSLGTELLYGYTF,TGTGCCAGCAGTCTCGGGACAGAACTACTCTATGGCTACACCTTC
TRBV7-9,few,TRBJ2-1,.,CASSLAQGPWDEQFF,TGTGCCAGCAGCTTAGCGCAGGGCCCCTGGGATGAGCAGTTCTTC
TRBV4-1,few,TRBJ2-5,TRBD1,CASSTGTVGKETQYF,TGCGCCAGCAGCACAGGGACAGTTGGCAAAGAGACCCAGTACTTC
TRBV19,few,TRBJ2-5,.,CASSIASTQYF,TGTGCCAGTAGTATAGCGTCGACCCAGTACTTC
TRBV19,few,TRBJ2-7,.,CASSRDAYEQYF,TGTGCCAGTAGTCGGGACGCCTACGAGCAGTACTTC
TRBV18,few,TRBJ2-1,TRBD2,CASSPTLAGLNEQFF,TGTGCCAGCTCACCGACACTAGCGGGACTCAATGAGCAGTTCTTC
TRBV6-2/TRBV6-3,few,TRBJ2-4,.,CASSYRSVGVDNEQYF,TGTGCCAGCAGTTACCGGTCGGTGGGAGTGGACAATGAGCAGTACTTC
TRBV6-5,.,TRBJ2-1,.,CASSYSRALSYNEQFF,TGTGCCAGCAGTTACTCGAGGGCGCTCTCCTACAATGAGCAGTTCTTC
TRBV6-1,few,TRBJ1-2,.,CASMRGRDYGYTF,TGTGCCAGCATGAGGGGCAGGGACTATGGCTACACCTTC